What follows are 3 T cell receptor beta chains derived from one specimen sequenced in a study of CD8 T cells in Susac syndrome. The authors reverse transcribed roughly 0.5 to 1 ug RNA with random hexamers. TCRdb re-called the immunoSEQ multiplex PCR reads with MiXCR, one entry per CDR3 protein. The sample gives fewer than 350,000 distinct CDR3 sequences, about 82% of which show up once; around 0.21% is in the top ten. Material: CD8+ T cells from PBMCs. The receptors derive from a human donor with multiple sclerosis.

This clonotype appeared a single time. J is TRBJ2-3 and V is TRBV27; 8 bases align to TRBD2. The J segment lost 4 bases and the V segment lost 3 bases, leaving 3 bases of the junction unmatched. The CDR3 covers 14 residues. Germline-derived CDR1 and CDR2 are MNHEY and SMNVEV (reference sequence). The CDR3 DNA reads TGTGCCAGCAGTTTGGGACTAGGGTCAGATACGCAGTATTTT. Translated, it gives CASSLGLGSDTQYF.

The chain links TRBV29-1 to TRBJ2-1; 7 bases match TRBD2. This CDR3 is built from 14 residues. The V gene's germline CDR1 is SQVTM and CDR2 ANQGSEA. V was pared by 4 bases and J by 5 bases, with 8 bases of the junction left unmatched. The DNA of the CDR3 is TGCAGCGTTGGTCGTCTAGCGGAAAACAATGAGCAGTTCTTC. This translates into CSVGRLAENNEQFF.

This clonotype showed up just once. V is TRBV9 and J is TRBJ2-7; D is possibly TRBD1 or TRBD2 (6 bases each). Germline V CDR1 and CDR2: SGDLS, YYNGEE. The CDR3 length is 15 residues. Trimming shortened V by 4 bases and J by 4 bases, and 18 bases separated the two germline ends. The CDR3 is CASSTGTGASYEQYF. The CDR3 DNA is TGTGCCAGCAGCACAGGGACGGGAGCTTCTTACGAGCAGTACTTC.